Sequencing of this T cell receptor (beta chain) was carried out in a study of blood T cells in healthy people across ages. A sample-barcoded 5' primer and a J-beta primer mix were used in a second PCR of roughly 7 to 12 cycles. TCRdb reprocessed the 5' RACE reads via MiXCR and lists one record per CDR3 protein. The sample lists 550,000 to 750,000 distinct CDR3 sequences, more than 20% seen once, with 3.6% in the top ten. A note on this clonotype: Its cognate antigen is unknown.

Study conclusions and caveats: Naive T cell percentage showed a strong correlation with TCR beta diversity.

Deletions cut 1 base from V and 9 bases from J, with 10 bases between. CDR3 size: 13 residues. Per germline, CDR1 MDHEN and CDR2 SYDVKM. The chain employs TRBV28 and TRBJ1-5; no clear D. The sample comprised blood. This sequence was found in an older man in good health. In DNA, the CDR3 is TGTGCCAGCAGTTTATCTCGAGGAGGGCCCCAGCATTTT. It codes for CASSLSRGGPQHF.